The source of this T cell receptor (beta chain) is a study of T cell repertoires in cytomegalovirus infection. Study-wide background: HLA-C-restricted CMV epitopes, recently identified, and well-studied HLA-B-restricted ones were used by the study.

TCRdb ran MiXCR on the reads and lists one entry per CDR3 protein. The sample has hundreds of thousands of distinct CDR3 sequences, roughly a third seen once. Germline trimming cut 4 bases from V and 4 bases from J; bases unmatched to any gene: 11. The germline CDR1 and CDR2 sequences are MNHNS and SASEGT. This CDR3 has 16 residues. This clonotype showed up many times. Its antigen is as yet unknown. Study-wide points: Ex vivo, HLA-C-restricted CMV-specific TCR beta clonotypes prevailed over the rest of the response.

The sequence was obtained from a human donor in good health (CMV status not recorded). Some clones in this sample may be carry-over from other donors' samples. The chain uses TRBV6-1 and TRBJ2-3, with 7 bases that match TRBD2. The input for sequencing was cultured PBMCs, taken from culture after CMV antigen stimulation. CDR3 DNA: TGTGCCAGCAGTGCACTCGCGGGAGTAGGTGCAGATACGCAGTATTTT. Protein product: CASSALAGVGADTQYF.